Given below is one T cell receptor beta chain in context. Its specificity is unknown. This specimen belongs to a study of shared clonotypes between healthy human individuals. The naive CD8 population came from CD45RO-negative cells selected for CCR7, without terminally differentiated effector memory CD45RA+ cells. The germline CDR1 and CDR2 sequences are SEHNR and FQNEAQ (reference sequence). CDR3 size: 15 residues. V lost 8 bases and J lost 0, with 14 bases in between. Genomic DNA from each subset was divided evenly over several immunoSEQ plates. The assay was immunoSEQ multiplex PCR, and TCRdb's table has in-frame clones only and misses some. This repertoire shows hundreds of thousands of clones, 80% to 95% found once; its top ten account for 24%. Whole-study results and caveats: The authors sampled blood alone, and tissue repertoires likely differ. Naive CD4 clonotype sharing across a few donors was about 5%.

Sequencing used naive CD8+ T cells sorted from blood. The origin of this receptor is a man aged 25-45 years in good health. V is TRBV7-9 and J is TRBJ2-1; possibly TRBD2 for D (5 bases). CDR3 amino acids: CASGLSHYSYNEQFF. Written as DNA, the CDR3 is TGTGCCAGCGGACTTTCACACTACTCCTACAATGAGCAGTTCTTC.